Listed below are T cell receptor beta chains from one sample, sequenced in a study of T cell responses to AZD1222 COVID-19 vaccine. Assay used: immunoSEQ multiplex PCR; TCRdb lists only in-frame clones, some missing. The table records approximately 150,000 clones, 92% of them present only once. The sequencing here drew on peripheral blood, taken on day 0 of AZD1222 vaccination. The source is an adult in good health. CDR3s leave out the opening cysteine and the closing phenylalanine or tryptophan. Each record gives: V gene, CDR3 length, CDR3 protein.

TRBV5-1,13,ASRRSSADSYEQY
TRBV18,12,ASSPRTVNTEAF
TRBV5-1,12,ASSLRGYNTEAF
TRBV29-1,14,SVDLGGRDGNTEAF
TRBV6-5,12,ASSVIQGPLGYT
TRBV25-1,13,ASSGRDRGTDTQY
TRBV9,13,ASSVVGGSYNEQF
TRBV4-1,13,ASSHNRGRTGELF
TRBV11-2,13,ASSLSGLGDYEQY
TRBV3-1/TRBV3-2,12,ASSRDRFSYEQY
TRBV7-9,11,ASSFGTGGEQY
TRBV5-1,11,ASSLATSYGYT
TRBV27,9,ASKLGREQY
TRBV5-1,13,ASSPSVGQLYGYT
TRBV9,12,ASSPVGIPGVQY
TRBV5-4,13,ASTLRGQRGLGVV
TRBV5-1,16,ASSPILTSGRSAGELF
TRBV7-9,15,ASSFHRTGTTSYEQY
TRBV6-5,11,ASLRGSGYGYT
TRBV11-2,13,ASSLDRPTSYEQY
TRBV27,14,ASSPQGVWETDTQY
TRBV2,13,ASSEGLAAYNEQF
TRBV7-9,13,AASGRRERNTEAF
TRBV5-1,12,ASGRLAAYNEQF
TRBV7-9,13,ASSSLSPDRYEQY
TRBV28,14,ASSSPGQGGAGELF
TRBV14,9,ASSQADTQY
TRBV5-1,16,ASSLARTGWTLGDTQY
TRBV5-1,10,ASSLGVYEQY
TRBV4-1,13,ASSQGGTSYNEQF
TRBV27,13,ASSSPSTGNRAQH
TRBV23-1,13,ASSHKVPPKNIQY
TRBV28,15,ASSYLLGGLTGNTIY
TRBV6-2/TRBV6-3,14,ASSYETGTRRNEQF
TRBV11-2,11,ASSLDQSREQY
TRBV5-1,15,ASSLASGQGIFYGYT
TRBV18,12,ASSPQRQVNEQF
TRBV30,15,AWSRPGLAGPLREQY
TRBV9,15,ASSVAVGTSGRIEQF
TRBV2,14,ASSEVGTALNTEAF
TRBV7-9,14,ASSFLRGQGAVGYT
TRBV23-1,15,ASSRNDRGPFTGTQY
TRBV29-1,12,SVGSQGYGEKLF
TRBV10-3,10,AISESGNGYT
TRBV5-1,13,ASRLQGESNYGYT
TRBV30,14,AWSVQDRIGDQPQH